Following are 20 T cell receptor beta chains from one sample sequenced in a study of CD8 T cells in Susac syndrome. Random hexamers were used to reverse transcribe roughly 0.45 to 1 ug of RNA. TCRdb redid the calling of the immunoSEQ multiplex PCR reads with MiXCR, one entry per CDR3 protein. The sample yields 200,000 to 300,000 distinct CDR3 sequences, 95% to 97% seen once. Sample: CD4+ T cells from PBMCs. These receptors all stem from a human donor with Susac syndrome.

This chain uses TRBV14 with TRBJ2-7; 13 bases line up with TRBD2. Germline V gives CDR1 SGHDN, CDR2 FVKESK. This CDR3 spans 15 amino acids. J lost 7 bases, V lost 5 bases, and 8 bases had no gene match. CDR3 coding DNA: TGTGCCAGCAGCGCCCGACTAGCGGGAGGTCGAGAGCAGTACTTC. Translated: CASSARLAGGREQYF. Supplemented by reference TRBV14 and TRBJ2-7, the full variable domain reads EAGVTQFPSHSVIEKGQTVTLRCDPISGHDNLYWYRRVMGKEIKFLLHFVKESKQDESGMPNNRFLAERTGGTYSTLKVQPAELEDSGVYFCASSARLAGGREQYFGPGTRLTVT.

The chain links TRBV29-1 to TRBJ1-4, with D unresolved. Trimming removed 5 bases from V and 10 bases from J, with 8 bases in between. Germline lookup yields CDR1 SQVTM and CDR2 ANQGSEA. This CDR3 is 10 amino acids long. The CDR3 DNA sequence: TGCAGCGTTTCATCTGGAAAACTGTTTTTT. Its translation: CSVSSGKLFF.

The rearrangement uses TRBV30 and TRBJ2-7, with D unresolved. This CDR3 contains 15 residues. Trimming removed 4 bases from V and 0 bases from J, with 16 bases in between. The germline V gene has CDR1 GTSNPN and CDR2 SVGIG (reference sequence). CDR3 sequence: CAWTERSRSSYEQYF. As DNA, the CDR3 is TGTGCCTGGACCGAAAGGTCCCGAAGCTCCTACGAGCAGTACTTC.

The rearrangement links TRBV9 to TRBJ1-2; weak D call: TRBD1 (5 bases). Germline CDR1 reads SGDLS; CDR2 reads YYNGEE. The CDR3 covers 14 residues. V was shortened by 0 bases and J by 8 bases, with 14 bases between the two germline ends. DNA of the CDR3: TGTGCCAGCAGCGTAGTCGATGGGGGGTACGGCTACACCTTC. Protein: CASSVVDGGYGYTF.

The chain is built from TRBV27 and TRBJ1-2; no definite D call. The length of the CDR3 is 14 residues. The germline gives CDR1 MNHEY, CDR2 SMNVEV (reference sequence). V lost 3 bases and J lost 6, with 14 bases in between. As DNA, the CDR3 is TGTGCCAGCAGTTTTGCCCCGACGGGGAATGGCTACACCTTC. This encodes CASSFAPTGNGYTF.

This chain joins TRBV11-2 and TRBJ1-1; the D gene is possibly TRBD1 (6 bases). V shed 11 bases and J shed 1 base, with 14 bases lying between them. The V gene's germline CDR1 is SGHAT and CDR2 FQNNGV. The length of the CDR3 is 13 residues. CDR3 sequence: CAGGAGSNTEAFF. CDR3 in DNA: TGTGCCGGGGGGGCAGGGTCGAACACTGAAGCTTTCTTT.

The rearrangement uses TRBV28 and TRBJ1-2; D is perhaps TRBD1 (6 bases). The V gene lost 9 bases and the J gene lost 4 bases, with 18 bases spanning the gap. The CDR3 runs to 14 residues. Germline V gene data show CDR1 as MDHEN and CDR2 as SYDVKM. The CDR3 region is CASSYRVSVYGYTF. CDR3 in DNA: TGTGCCAGTTCATACAGGGTGTCGGTCTATGGCTACACCTTC.

DNA of the CDR3: TGTGCCAGCAGCAACCTGGGTGAGCAGTTCTTC. This encodes CASSNLGEQFF. The chain links TRBV11-2 to TRBJ2-1, with unresolved D. Per germline, CDR1 SGHAT and CDR2 FQNNGV. The V end lost 5 bases, the J end lost 9 bases, and 8 bases lay between the germline ends. This CDR3 has 11 residues.

The chain carries TRBV4-1 and TRBJ2-1, with unresolved D. CDR3 length equals 16 residues. Per germline, CDR1 MGHRA and CDR2 YSYEKL. Trimming cost V 0 bases and J 0 bases, with 9 bases left between them. This CDR3 reads CASSQDLSFSYNEQFF. DNA of the CDR3: TGCGCCAGCAGCCAAGATTTGAGTTTCTCCTACAATGAGCAGTTCTTC.

The chain recombines TRBV18 with TRBJ2-7; 9 nucleotides align to TRBD1. The CDR3 runs 15 residues. Germline CDR1 is KGHSH and CDR2 is LQKENI. J was trimmed by 4 bases and V by 2 bases; bases with no gene match: 6. In DNA form, the CDR3 reads TGTGCCAGCTCACCAGGGACAGGGTTTGAGTACGAGCAGTACTTC. As protein: CASSPGTGFEYEQYF.

The chain couples TRBV29-1 to TRBJ2-1; unclear D gene. This CDR3 has 17 residues. Germline CDR1 SQVTM, CDR2 ANQGSEA. With 3 bases removed from V and 1 base from J, the gap between germline ends came to 19 bases. The CDR3 here is CSVDVPFPLRSYNEQFF. CDR3 DNA: TGCAGCGTTGATGTCCCCTTCCCCTTAAGGTCCTACAATGAGCAGTTCTTC.

The chain combines TRBV18 with TRBJ2-7; D is tentatively TRBD1 or TRBD2 (5 bases each). The V end was cut by 8 bases, the J end by 2 bases, with 16 bases between. This CDR3 comprises 14 residues. Germline-derived CDR1 and CDR2 are KGHSH and LQKENI. The CDR3 protein is CASAIRDGPYEQYF. In DNA, the CDR3 is TGTGCCAGCGCCATACGGGACGGCCCCTACGAGCAGTACTTC. The variable domain in full, completed from reference TRBV18 and TRBJ2-7, reads NAGVMQNPRHLVRRRGQEARLRCSPMKGHSHVYWYRQLPEEGLKFMVYLQKENIIDESGMPKERFSAEFPKEGPSILRIQQVVRGDSAAYFCASAIRDGPYEQYFGPGTRLTVT.

CDR3 region: CSPTGAGRGNQPQHF. The CDR3 region has the DNA TGCAGCCCGACAGGGGCCGGTCGGGGCAATCAGCCCCAGCATTTT. V is TRBV29-1 and J is TRBJ1-5, with 8 bases lining up with TRBD1. The CDR3 totals 15 residues. Germline CDR1 SQVTM, CDR2 ANQGSEA. Losses at the gene ends were 8 bases for V and 2 bases for J; bases not matched to a gene: 11.

The chain recombines TRBV3-1 with TRBJ1-1, with 8 bases aligning to TRBD1. CDR1 LGHDT and CDR2 YNNKEL come from the germline V gene (reference sequence). The length of the CDR3 is 13 residues. With 5 bases clipped from V and 5 bases from J, the junction kept 4 bases outside the gene matches. CDR3 in amino acids: CASSDTGGTEAFF. As DNA, the CDR3 is TGTGCCAGCAGCGATACAGGGGGAACTGAAGCTTTCTTT.

The rearrangement uses TRBV18 and TRBJ2-7; D gene unclear. Germline assignment: CDR1 KGHSH and CDR2 LQKENI. The CDR3 covers 13 residues. V shed 3 bases and J shed 7 bases, with 13 bases lying between them. CDR3 in amino acids: CASSPPAGLEQYF. For the CDR3, the DNA is TGTGCCAGCTCACCCCCGGCCGGGTTAGAGCAGTACTTC.

The rearrangement joins TRBV9 to TRBJ2-4, with D maybe TRBD1 (6 bases). The CDR3 extends over 13 amino acids. The V gene's germline CDR1 is SGDLS and CDR2 YYNGEE. With 3 bases removed from V and 11 bases from J, the gap between germline ends came to 15 bases. The CDR3 nucleotides read TGTGCCAGCAGCGCGCCCCAGGGGATGTTTCAGTACTTC. It specifies CASSAPQGMFQYF.

The rearrangement links TRBV20-1 to TRBJ2-5, with D possibly being TRBD1 (6 bases). The CDR3 runs to 13 residues. CDR1 and CDR2 from the germline V gene are DFQATT and SNEGSKA (reference sequence). Deletions cut 5 bases from V and 6 bases from J, with 16 bases between. CDR3 protein: CSADNRVVKTQYF. The CDR3 nucleotides read TGCAGTGCTGATAACAGGGTGGTGAAGACCCAGTACTTC.

This chain joins TRBV30 and TRBJ1-5; D call uncertain. The CDR3 sequence is 13 residues long. Trimming removed 3 bases from V and 11 bases from J, with 17 bases in between. Germline-derived CDR1 and CDR2 are GTSNPN and SVGIG (reference sequence). The CDR3 nucleotides are TGTGCCTGGAGGGCAGGCCCCACCGGAGCCCAGCATTTT. As protein: CAWRAGPTGAQHF.

The chain recombines TRBV6-5 with TRBJ2-3, with unresolved D. V lost 5 bases, J lost 3 bases, and 9 bases lay in between. The germline CDR1 and CDR2 sequences are MNHEY and SVGAGI. The CDR3 sequence is 13 residues long. The CDR3 reads CASSPEWTDTQYF. CDR3 sequence (DNA): TGTGCCAGCAGTCCCGAATGGACAGATACGCAGTATTTT.

The V gene is TRBV2, the J gene TRBJ2-7; TRBD1 agrees at 8 bases. Per the germline V gene, CDR1 is SNHLY and CDR2 is FYNNEI. V dropped 6 bases and J dropped 2; count of bases not matched to a gene: 3. CDR3 length: 13 amino acids. The CDR3 region has the DNA TGTGCCAGCAGAAGGACAGGGACCTACGAGCAGTACTTC. Its translation is CASRRTGTYEQYF.